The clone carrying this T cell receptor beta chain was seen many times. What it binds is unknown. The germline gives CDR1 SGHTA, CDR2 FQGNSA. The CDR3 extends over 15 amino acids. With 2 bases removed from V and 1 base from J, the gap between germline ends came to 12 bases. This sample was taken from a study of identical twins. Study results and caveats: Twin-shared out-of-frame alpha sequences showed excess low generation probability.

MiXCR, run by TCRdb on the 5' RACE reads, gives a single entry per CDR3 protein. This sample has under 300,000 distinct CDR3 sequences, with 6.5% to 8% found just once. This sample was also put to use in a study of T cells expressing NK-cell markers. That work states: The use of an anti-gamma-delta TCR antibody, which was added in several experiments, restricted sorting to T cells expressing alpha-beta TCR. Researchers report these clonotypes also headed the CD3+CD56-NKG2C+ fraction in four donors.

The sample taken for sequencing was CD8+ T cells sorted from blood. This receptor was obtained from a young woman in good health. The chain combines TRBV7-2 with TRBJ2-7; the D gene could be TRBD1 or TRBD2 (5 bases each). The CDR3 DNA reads TGTGCCAGCAGCTTATGGTGGGACCCATCCTACGAGCAGTACTTC. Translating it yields CASSLWWDPSYEQYF. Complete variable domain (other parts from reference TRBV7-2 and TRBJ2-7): GAGVSQSPSNKVTEKGKDVELRCDPISGHTALYWYRQSLGQGLEFLIYFQGNSAPDKSGLPSDRFSAERTGGSVSTLTIQRTQQEDSAVYLCASSLWWDPSYEQYFGPGTRLTVT.